This TCR beta chain emerged from a study of blood T cell repertoires in COVID-19. Study summary: Both acute and convalescent COVID-19 samples were obtained from the United States, Italy and Spain. T cells, B-cell-depleted T cells, or PBMCs provided the cDNA or gDNA that served as material.

Original processing methods: Amplification of reference gene primers was used by the study to estimate nucleated cell counts. The assay was immunoSEQ multiplex PCR, and TCRdb's table has in-frame clones only and misses some. The V and J calls and clone size come from that table; D and trimming were worked out from the DNA. The sample holds around 47,000 clones, roughly 89% seen once. CDR1 is SGHRS, CDR2 YFSETQ, per germline. This CDR3 is 14 amino acids long. Trimming took off 4 bases at V and 1 base at J, with 11 bases between the two ends. Patients in Seattle were enrolled during active infection, then followed longitudinally.

The V and J genes are TRBV5-1 and TRBJ1-2, with a tentative D call TRBD1 (6 bases). The source is a man between 35 and 55 years old with COVID-19, enrolled during active disease. The sample comprised peripheral blood. The CDR3, as DNA: TGCGCCAGCAGCGTAAACAGGGATAACTATGGCTACACCTTC. Translating it yields CASSVNRDNYGYTF.